Each of the 7 T cell receptor beta chains below was sequenced from the same sample in a study of breast tumors, draining lymph nodes, adjacent tissues. Breast cancer patients provided tissue from their axillary draining lymph nodes. TCRdb ran MiXCR on the multiplex PCR reads and lists one entry per CDR3 protein. There are roughly 260,000 distinct CDR3 sequences in the sample; roughly 31% occur only once, and 0.85% to 1.2% lies in the top ten. Sample: axillary lymph node tissue. The receptors were sampled from a female donor with breast cancer. Some clones in this sample may be carry-over from other donors' samples.

This clonotype was detected many times. J is TRBJ2-7 and V is TRBV11-3; TRBD1 aligns across 8 bases. CDR1 SGHNT and CDR2 YENEEA come from the germline V gene. The CDR3 has 13 amino acids. The V gene end was trimmed by 5 bases and the J gene end by 3 bases; junction bases not matched to a gene: 3. CDR3 amino acids: CASSPDRDYEQYF. The CDR3 DNA follows: TGTGCCAGCAGCCCGGACAGGGACTACGAGCAGTACTTC. The whole variable domain, filled in from reference TRBV11-3 and TRBJ2-7, reads EAGVVQSPRYKIIEKKQPVAFWCNPISGHNTLYWYLQNLGQGPELLIRYENEEAVDDSQLPKDRFSAERLKGVDSTLKIQPAELGDSAVYLCASSPDRDYEQYFGPGTRLTVT.

This clonotype was detected ten times or more. The chain employs TRBV5-1 and TRBJ2-2, with D hard to call. The CDR3 length is 14 residues. The germline V and J ends were trimmed by 2 bases and 1 base, with 6 bases remaining between them. CDR1 SGHRS and CDR2 YFSETQ come from the germline V gene. The CDR3 DNA sequence: TGCGCCAGCAGCTTCGGAATGAACACCGGGGAGCTGTTTTTT. Protein product: CASSFGMNTGELFF.

As to this clonotype: One end of the junction varies from germline; a read error may be responsible. The CDR3 sequence: CASSRAVSTYGQYF. DNA of the CDR3: TGTGCCAGCAGCCGGGCGGTCAGTACCTACGGGCAGTACTTC. The chain carries TRBV28 and TRBJ2-7; D call uncertain. From germline, CDR1 is MDHEN and CDR2 SYDVKM. This CDR3 region has 14 residues.

This clonotype was counted ten times or more. The V gene is TRBV20-1, the J gene TRBJ2-3; the D is unclear. Per the germline V gene, CDR1 is DFQATT and CDR2 is SNEGSKA (reference sequence). This CDR3 has 14 amino acids. Deletions cut 0 bases from V and 2 bases from J, with 9 bases between. The CDR3 is CSARDLRNTDTQYF. Here the CDR3 DNA reads TGCAGTGCTAGAGATCTCCGTAACACAGATACGCAGTATTTT.

This clonotype was seen ten or more times. This chain joins TRBV25-1 and TRBJ2-1; D is undetermined. The CDR3 extends over 13 amino acids. CDR1 is MGHDK and CDR2 is SYGVNS in the germline V gene. Trimming stripped 8 bases from V and 4 bases from J, with 12 bases between. For the CDR3, the DNA is TGTGCCAGCGGCAGCATCTTTTACAATGAGCAGTTCTTC. It yields the protein CASGSIFYNEQFF. The full variable domain, with the rest looked up from reference TRBV25-1 and TRBJ2-1, is EADIYQTPRYLVIGTGKKITLECSQTMGHDKMYWYQQDPGMELHLIHYSYGVNSTEKGDLSSESTVSRIRTEHFPLTLESARPSHTSQYLCASGSIFYNEQFFGPGTRLTVL.

The chain joins TRBV11-3 to TRBJ2-5; the D call may be TRBD1 or TRBD2 (6 bases each). V lost 5 bases and J lost 4, with 20 bases in between. The V gene's germline CDR1 is SGHNT and CDR2 YENEEA. The CDR3 is made up of 16 amino acids. CDR3 nucleotides: TGTGCCAGCAGCCCGCCGGGGGCGGCAGCGGGAGAGACCCAGTACTTC. This translates into CASSPPGAAAGETQYF.

In this sample, this clonotype turned up many times. V usage is TRBV19 and J usage is TRBJ1-6, with D unclear. The CDR3 spans 11 residues. V lost 8 bases, J lost 7 bases, and 6 bases lay in between. The germline V gene encodes CDR1 LNHDA and CDR2 SQIVND (reference sequence). CDR3 in amino acids: CASGRNSPLHF. The CDR3 coding sequence is TGTGCCAGTGGCAGGAATTCACCCCTCCACTTT. The full variable domain, in which reference TRBV19 and TRBJ1-6 provide the parts outside the CDR3, is DGGITQSPKYLFRKEGQNVTLSCEQNLNHDAMYWYRQDPGQGLRLIYYSQIVNDFQKGDIAEGYSVSREKKESFPLTVTSAQKNPTAFYLCASGRNSPLHFGNGTRLTVT.